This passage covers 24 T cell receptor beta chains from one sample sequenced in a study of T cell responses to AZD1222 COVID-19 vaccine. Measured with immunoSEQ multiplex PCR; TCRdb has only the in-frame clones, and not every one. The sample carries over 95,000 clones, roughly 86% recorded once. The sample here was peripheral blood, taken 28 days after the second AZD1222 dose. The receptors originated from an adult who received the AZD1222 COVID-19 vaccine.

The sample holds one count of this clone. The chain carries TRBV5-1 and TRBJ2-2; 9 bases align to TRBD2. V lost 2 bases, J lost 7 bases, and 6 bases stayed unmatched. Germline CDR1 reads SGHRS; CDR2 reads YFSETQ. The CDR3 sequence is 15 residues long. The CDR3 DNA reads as TGCGCCAGCAGCTTTAGCGGGAGTTTAGGCGGGGAGCTGTTTTTT. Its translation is CASSFSGSLGGELFF.

In nucleotides, the CDR3 is TGTGCCTGGGGGGCACAGACTGAGCAGTTCTTC. As protein: CAWGAQTEQFF. The V call is TRBV30, the J call TRBJ2-1; weak D call: TRBD1 (5 bases). CDR1 and CDR2 (germline): GTSNPN, SVGIG (reference sequence). V was trimmed by 5 bases and J by 9 bases, leaving 11 bases between them. The CDR3 covers 11 residues.

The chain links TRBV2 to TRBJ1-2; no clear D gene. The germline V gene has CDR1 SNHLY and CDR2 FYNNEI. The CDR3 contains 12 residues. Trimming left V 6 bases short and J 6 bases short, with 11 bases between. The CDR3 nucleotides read TGTGCCAGCAGCCCCATCAGGCATGGCTACACCTTC. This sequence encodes CASSPIRHGYTF.

CDR3 nucleotide sequence: TGTGCCAGTAGTAGCTCTAGCGGGAGGGCTTCTACGGGGACCCAGTACTTC. Its translation: CASSSSSGRASTGTQYF. The chain is built from TRBV19 and TRBJ2-5; 12 bases align to TRBD2. Looked up from germline, CDR1 is LNHDA and CDR2 is SQIVND (reference sequence). Trimming removed 4 bases from V and 7 bases from J; junction bases left unmatched: 13. CDR3 length equals 17 residues.

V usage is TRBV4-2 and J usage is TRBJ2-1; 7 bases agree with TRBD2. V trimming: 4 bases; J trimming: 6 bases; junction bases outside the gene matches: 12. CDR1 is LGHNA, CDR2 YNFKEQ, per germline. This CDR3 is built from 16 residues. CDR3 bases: TGTGCCAGCAGCCCATCTGGCGGGAGAAGTAGCAATGAGCAGTTCTTC. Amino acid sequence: CASSPSGGRSSNEQFF.

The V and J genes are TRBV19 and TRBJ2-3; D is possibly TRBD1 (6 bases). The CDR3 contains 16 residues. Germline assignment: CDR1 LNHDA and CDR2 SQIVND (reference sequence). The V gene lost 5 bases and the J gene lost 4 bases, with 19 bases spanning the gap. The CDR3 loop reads CASSPPIRGTADTQYF. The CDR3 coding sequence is TGTGCCAGTAGTCCGCCGATCAGGGGAACTGCAGATACGCAGTATTTT.

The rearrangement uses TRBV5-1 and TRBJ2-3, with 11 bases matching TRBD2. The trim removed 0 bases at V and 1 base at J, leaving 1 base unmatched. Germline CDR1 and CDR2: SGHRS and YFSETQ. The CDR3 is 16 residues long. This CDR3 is CASSLVLAGGTDTQYF. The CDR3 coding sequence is TGCGCCAGCAGCTTGGTACTAGCGGGAGGCACAGATACGCAGTATTTT.

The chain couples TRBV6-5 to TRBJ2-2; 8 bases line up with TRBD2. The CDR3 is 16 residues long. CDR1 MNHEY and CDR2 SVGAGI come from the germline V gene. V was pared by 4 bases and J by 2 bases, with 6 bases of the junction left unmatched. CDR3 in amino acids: CASSSPGGANTGELFF. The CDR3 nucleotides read TGTGCCAGCAGTTCTCCCGGGGGGGCCAACACCGGGGAGCTGTTTTTT.

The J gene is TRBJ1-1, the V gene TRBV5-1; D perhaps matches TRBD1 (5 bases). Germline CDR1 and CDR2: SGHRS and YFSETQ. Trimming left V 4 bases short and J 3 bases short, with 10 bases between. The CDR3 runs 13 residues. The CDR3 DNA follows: TGCGCCAGCAGCGGGGGGAAAGACACTGAAGCTTTCTTT. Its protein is CASSGGKDTEAFF.

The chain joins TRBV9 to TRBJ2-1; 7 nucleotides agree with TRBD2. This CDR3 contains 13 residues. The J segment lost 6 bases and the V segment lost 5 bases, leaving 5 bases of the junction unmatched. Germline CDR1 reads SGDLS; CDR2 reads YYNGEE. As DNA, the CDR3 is TGTGCCAGCAGGGCTAGCGGAACCAATGAGCAGTTCTTC. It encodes CASRASGTNEQFF.

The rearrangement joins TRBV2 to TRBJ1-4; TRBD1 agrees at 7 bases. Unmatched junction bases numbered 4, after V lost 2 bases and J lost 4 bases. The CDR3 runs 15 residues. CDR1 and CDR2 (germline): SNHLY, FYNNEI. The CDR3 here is CASSERTGFNEKLFF. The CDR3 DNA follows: TGTGCCAGCAGTGAACGGACAGGCTTTAATGAAAAACTGTTTTTT.

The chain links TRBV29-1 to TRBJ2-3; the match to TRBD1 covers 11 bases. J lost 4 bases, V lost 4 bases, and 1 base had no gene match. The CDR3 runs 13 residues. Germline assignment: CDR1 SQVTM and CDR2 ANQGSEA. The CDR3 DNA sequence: TGCAGCGTTGGGGGACAGGGGGCAGATACGCAGTATTTT. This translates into CSVGGQGADTQYF.

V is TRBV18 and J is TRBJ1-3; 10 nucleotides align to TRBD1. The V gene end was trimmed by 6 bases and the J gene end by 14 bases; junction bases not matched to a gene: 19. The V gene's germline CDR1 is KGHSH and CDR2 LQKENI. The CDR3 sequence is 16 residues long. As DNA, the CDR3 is TGTGCCAGCTCTCCCAGAGGGGACAGGGGAGGTCATCGCGTATATTTT. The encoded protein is CASSPRGDRGGHRVYF. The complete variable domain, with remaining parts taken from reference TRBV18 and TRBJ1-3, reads NAGVMQNPRHLVRRRGQEARLRCSPMKGHSHVYWYRQLPEEGLKFMVYLQKENIIDESGMPKERFSAEFPKEGPSILRIQQVVRGDSAAYFCASSPRGDRGGHRVYFGEGSWLTVV.

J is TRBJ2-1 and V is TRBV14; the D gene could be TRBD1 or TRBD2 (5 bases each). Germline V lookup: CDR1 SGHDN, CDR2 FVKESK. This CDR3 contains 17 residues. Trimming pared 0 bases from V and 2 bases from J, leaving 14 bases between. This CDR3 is CASSQETNRFTYNEQFF. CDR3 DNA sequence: TGTGCCAGCAGCCAAGAGACTAACAGGTTCACCTACAATGAGCAGTTCTTC.

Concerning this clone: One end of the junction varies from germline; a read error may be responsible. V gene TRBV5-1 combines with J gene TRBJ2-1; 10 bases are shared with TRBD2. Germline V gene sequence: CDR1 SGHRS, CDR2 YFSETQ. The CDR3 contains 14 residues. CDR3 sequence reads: CAGSLTSGRDEQFF. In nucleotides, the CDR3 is TGCGCCGGCAGCTTGACTAGCGGGCGGGATGAGCAGTTCTTC.

The CDR3 bases are TGTGCCAGCAGAGCCGGGACAGGGGACTATGGCTACACCTTC. Translating gives CASRAGTGDYGYTF. V and J are TRBV6-5 and TRBJ1-2; 10 nucleotides agree with TRBD1. V shed 6 bases and J 3 bases; nucleotides not matched to a gene: 4. This CDR3 contains 14 residues. The germline gives CDR1 MNHEY, CDR2 SVGAGI.

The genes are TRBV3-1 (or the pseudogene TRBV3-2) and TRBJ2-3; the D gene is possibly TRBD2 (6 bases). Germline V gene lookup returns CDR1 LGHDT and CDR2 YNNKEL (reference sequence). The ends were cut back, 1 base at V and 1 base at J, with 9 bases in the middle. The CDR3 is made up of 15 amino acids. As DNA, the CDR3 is TGTGCCAGCAGCCAAGCGGGAGCTCGCACAGATACGCAGTATTTT. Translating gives CASSQAGARTDTQYF.

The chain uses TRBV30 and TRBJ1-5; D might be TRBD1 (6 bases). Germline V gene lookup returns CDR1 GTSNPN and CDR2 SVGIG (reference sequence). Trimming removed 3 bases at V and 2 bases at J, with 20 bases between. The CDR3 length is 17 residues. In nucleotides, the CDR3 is TGTGCCTGGAGAACCAAGGGGGGCCTGATTGGCAATCAGCCCCAGCATTTT. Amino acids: CAWRTKGGLIGNQPQHF.

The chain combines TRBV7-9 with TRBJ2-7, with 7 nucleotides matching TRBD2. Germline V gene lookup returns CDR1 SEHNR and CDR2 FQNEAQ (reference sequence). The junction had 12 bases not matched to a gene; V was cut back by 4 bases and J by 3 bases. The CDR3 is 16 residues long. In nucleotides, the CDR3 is TGTGCCAGCAGCTCAGACTCGGGCGGGAGAAACTACGAGCAGTACTTC. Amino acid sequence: CASSSDSGGRNYEQYF.

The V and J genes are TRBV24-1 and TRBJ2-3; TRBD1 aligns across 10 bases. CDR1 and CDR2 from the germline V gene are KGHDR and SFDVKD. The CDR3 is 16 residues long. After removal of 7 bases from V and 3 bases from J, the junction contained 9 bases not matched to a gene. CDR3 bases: TGTGCCACCAGAGGTGTACGGACAGGGGGGACAGATACGCAGTATTTT. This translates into CATRGVRTGGTDTQYF.

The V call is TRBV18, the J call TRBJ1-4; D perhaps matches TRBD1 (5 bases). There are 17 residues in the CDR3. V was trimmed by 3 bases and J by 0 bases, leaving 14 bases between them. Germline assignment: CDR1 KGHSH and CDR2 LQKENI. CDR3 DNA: TGTGCCAGCTCACCGCCAGCGGGGGGAGCAACTAATGAAAAACTGTTTTTT. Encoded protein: CASSPPAGGATNEKLFF.

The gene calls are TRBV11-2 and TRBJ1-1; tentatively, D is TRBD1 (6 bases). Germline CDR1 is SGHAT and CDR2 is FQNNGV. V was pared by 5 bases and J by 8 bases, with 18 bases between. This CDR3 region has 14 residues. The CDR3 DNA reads TGTGCCAGCAGCATAGTCCACAGGGTTGGGGAAGCTTTCTTT. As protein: CASSIVHRVGEAFF.

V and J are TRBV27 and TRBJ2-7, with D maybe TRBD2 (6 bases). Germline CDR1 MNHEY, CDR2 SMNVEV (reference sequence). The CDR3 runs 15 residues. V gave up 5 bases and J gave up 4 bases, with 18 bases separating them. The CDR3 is CASSRTGTDPYEQYF. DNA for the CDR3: TGTGCCAGCAGTCGAACCGGGACTGACCCTTACGAGCAGTACTTC.

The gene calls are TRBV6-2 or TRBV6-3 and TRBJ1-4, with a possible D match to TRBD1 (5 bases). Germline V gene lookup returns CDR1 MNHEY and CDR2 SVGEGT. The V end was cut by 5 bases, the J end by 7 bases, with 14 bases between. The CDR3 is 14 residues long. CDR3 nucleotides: TGTGCCAGCAGTCCCGGGGGGTTTGGTGAAAAACTGTTTTTT. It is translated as CASSPGGFGEKLFF.